The 27 T cell receptor beta chains presented below share a single source sample, sequenced in a study of control samples from healthy donors and cancer patients (dated by TCRdb to between 2020 and 2021). Library preparation was by the immunoSEQ multiplex PCR assay. The table comes from immuneACCESS by way of TCRdb, which keeps in-frame sequences with V and J called. Part of the clones is missing from these tables; in studies checked, under half for an unresolved V gene and the rest for unknown reasons. Within this sample are approximately 70,000 clones, with more than 80% of them counted one time only. Of the sample, roughly 16% falls within the top ten clones. The specimen was blood. These receptors all stem from a man aged 45-60 years in good health.

This rearrangement joins TRBV9 to TRBJ2-5; D is undetermined. Germline V CDR1 and CDR2: SGDLS, YYNGEE. V was shortened by 3 bases and J by 0 bases, with 6 bases between the two germline ends. This CDR3 contains 13 residues. The CDR3 coding sequence is TGTGCCAGCAGCGCGACAAACCAAGAGACCCAGTACTTC. Protein sequence: CASSATNQETQYF.

The J gene is TRBJ2-1, the V gene TRBV12-3 or TRBV12-4; maybe TRBD2 (5 bases). V was trimmed by 5 bases and J by 10 bases, leaving 15 bases between them. The CDR3 is 13 residues long. The DNA of the CDR3 is TGTGCCAGCAGTGACGGCGCGAGACTAGAGCAGTTCTTC. Translating it yields CASSDGARLEQFF.

The rearrangement links TRBV21-1 to TRBJ2-2; the table names TRBD1, a call not compared with the DNA. TRBV21-1 has pseudogene status. The CDR3 is 16 amino acids. Written as DNA, the CDR3 is TGTGCCAGCAGCAAAGATGGGACATGCGTACCGGGGGAGCTGTTTTTT. This gives the protein CASSKDGTCVPGELFF.

The J gene is TRBJ2-3, the V gene TRBV19, with D perhaps matching TRBD2 (6 bases). Trimming stripped 2 bases from V and 5 bases from J, with 38 bases between. The germline gives CDR1 LNHDA, CDR2 SQIVND (reference sequence). The CDR3 totals 23 residues. CDR3 nucleotides: TGTGCCAGTAGTATAAATTGGCTCCTCCAAGCATTGTGGGGACTCCTCCACCAAGATACGCAGTATTTT. Translated, it gives CASSINWLLQALWGLLHQDTQYF.

This chain joins TRBV5-5 and TRBJ2-7; TRBD2 is a possible D gene (6 bases). CDR1 is SGHKS, CDR2 YYEKEE, per germline (reference sequence). Trimming removed 2 bases from V and 12 bases from J, with 15 bases in between. The CDR3 has 12 residues. The CDR3 coding sequence is TGTGCCAGCAGCTTTGGGACTGGTCAGCGGTACTTC. Translating it yields CASSFGTGQRYF.

The chain links TRBV24-1 to TRBJ1-2; possible D gene TRBD1, 6 bases. The ends were cut back, 11 bases at V and 0 bases at J, with 12 bases in the middle. Germline V gene data show CDR1 as KGHDR and CDR2 as SFDVKD. This CDR3 comprises 13 residues. This CDR3 is CASSRGANYGYTF. The CDR3 DNA follows: TGTGCCAGCTCGAGGGGGGCTAACTATGGCTACACCTTC.

The chain recombines TRBV28 with TRBJ2-3, with D possibly being TRBD2 (5 bases). CDR1 is MDHEN, CDR2 SYDVKM, per germline. The CDR3 is 11 amino acids. V was cut by 6 bases and J by 6 bases, with 7 bases left in between. The CDR3 is CASRERDTQYF. DNA for the CDR3: TGTGCCAGCAGGGAGCGGGATACGCAGTATTTT.

The rearrangement joins TRBV3-1 (or the pseudogene TRBV3-2) to TRBJ2-5; TRBD1 matches 9 bases. V shed 3 bases and J 2 bases; nucleotides not matched to a gene: 7. The CDR3 spans 16 residues. CDR1 is LGHDT, CDR2 YNNKEL, per germline (reference sequence). CDR3 nucleotide sequence: TGTGCCAGCAGCCAGACCGGGACAGGGAATCAAGAGACCCAGTACTTC. Protein: CASSQTGTGNQETQYF.

This chain uses TRBV28 with TRBJ1-2; D gene uncertain. This CDR3 contains 12 residues. Germline CDR1 reads MDHEN; CDR2 reads SYDVKM. Between the trimmed V and J ends, which lost 4 bases and 8 bases, there was a span of 11 bases. In DNA form, the CDR3 reads TGTGCCAGCAGTTCGAGGGTCCGAGGCTACACCTTC. It is translated as CASSSRVRGYTF.

The rearrangement uses TRBV7-2 and TRBJ1-2; no reliable D call. The CDR3 is 13 residues long. Germline V CDR1 and CDR2: SGHTA, FQGNSA. The V gene lost 5 bases and the J gene lost 6 bases, with 13 bases spanning the gap. The CDR3 reads CASSPRVENGYTF. Here the CDR3 DNA reads TGTGCCAGCAGCCCGAGGGTAGAGAATGGCTACACCTTC.

V and J are TRBV19 and TRBJ2-3; D not certain. The CDR3 contains 13 residues. V dropped 3 bases and J dropped 8 bases, with 12 bases sitting between them. Germline V gene lookup returns CDR1 LNHDA and CDR2 SQIVND (reference sequence). CDR3 bases: TGTGCCAGTAGTATTCAAGCGTTTGGTACGCAGTATTTT. This sequence encodes CASSIQAFGTQYF.

As DNA, the CDR3 is TGTGCCAGCAGGAGACTAGCGGGGGGATCCACAGATACGCAGTATTTT. The encoded protein is CASRRLAGGSTDTQYF. The chain couples TRBV2 to TRBJ2-3; 13 bases map to TRBD2. The CDR3 length is 16 residues. V shed 6 bases and J 2 bases; nucleotides not matched to a gene: 5. CDR1 is SNHLY and CDR2 is FYNNEI in the germline V gene.

This chain joins TRBV11-2 and TRBJ2-3; D not resolved. The ends were cut back, 3 bases at V and 5 bases at J, with 3 bases in the middle. The germline CDR1 and CDR2 sequences are SGHAT and FQNNGV. The CDR3 consists of 11 residues. CDR3 amino acids: CASSLRDTQYF. DNA for the CDR3: TGTGCCAGCAGCTTGAGAGATACGCAGTATTTT. Filled out from reference TRBV11-2 and TRBJ2-3, the complete variable domain reads EAGVAQSPRYKIIEKRQSVAFWCNPISGHATLYWYQQILGQGPKLLIQFQNNGVVDDSQLPKDRFSAERLKGVDSTLKIQPAKLEDSAVYLCASSLRDTQYFGPGTRLTVL.

This chain links TRBV5-1 with TRBJ2-3, with 8 bases identical to TRBD1. Germline-derived CDR1 and CDR2 are SGHRS and YFSETQ. J lost 4 bases, V lost 4 bases, and 5 bases had no gene match. This CDR3 comprises 14 residues. CDR3 sequence reads: CASSEGQAADTQYF. DNA for the CDR3: TGCGCCAGCAGCGAGGGACAGGCCGCAGATACGCAGTATTTT.

This clone was seen just once. The V gene is TRBV5-1, the J gene TRBJ2-5, with 9 bases matching TRBD2. J gave up 2 bases and V 3 bases, and 2 bases lay outside the gene matches. This CDR3 region has 14 residues. Germline V gives CDR1 SGHRS, CDR2 YFSETQ. CDR3 DNA sequence: TGCGCCAGCAGCTCCAGCGGGGGGCAAGAGACCCAGTACTTC. Its translation is CASSSSGGQETQYF.

The rearrangement uses TRBV2 and TRBJ1-3; no firm D call. The CDR3 has 16 amino acids. Trimming pared 5 bases from V and 0 bases from J, leaving 14 bases between. Germline assignment: CDR1 SNHLY and CDR2 FYNNEI. The CDR3, as DNA: TGTGCCAGCAGTCCCGACCTACTGGTCTCTGGAAACACCATATATTTT. Amino acids: CASSPDLLVSGNTIYF. Filled out from reference TRBV2 and TRBJ1-3, the complete variable domain reads EPEVTQTPSHQVTQMGQEVILRCVPISNHLYFYWYRQILGQKVEFLVSFYNNEISEKSEIFDDQFSVERPDGSNFTLKIRSTKLEDSAMYFCASSPDLLVSGNTIYFGEGSWLTVV.

The chain links TRBV4-1 to TRBJ1-3; a weak D match, TRBD1 (6 bases). The CDR3 runs 17 residues. Germline-derived CDR1 and CDR2 are MGHRA and YSYEKL. V lost 0 bases, J lost 2 bases, and 14 bases lay in between. CDR3 protein: CASSQEGSGAAGNTIYF. Written as DNA, the CDR3 is TGCGCCAGCAGCCAAGAGGGTTCGGGGGCCGCTGGAAACACCATATATTTT.

This clone was seen only a few times. J is TRBJ1-6 and V is TRBV30, with D possibly TRBD1 on 6 matching bases. This CDR3 comprises 17 residues. The germline CDR1 and CDR2 sequences are GTSNPN and SVGIG (reference sequence). Between the trimmed V and J ends, which lost 6 bases and 10 bases, there was a span of 28 bases. The CDR3 sequence is CACEPSQGISVGSPLHF. The CDR3 DNA is TGTGCCTGCGAACCCTCTCAGGGGATCTCGGTAGGCTCACCCCTCCACTTT. Full variable domain (missing parts from reference TRBV30 and TRBJ1-6): SQTIHQWPATLVQPVGSPLSLECTVEGTSNPNLYWYRQAAGRGLQLLFYSVGIGQISSEVPQNLSASRPQDRQFILSSKKLLLSDSGFYLCACEPSQGISVGSPLHFGNGTRLTVT.

V and J are TRBV30 and TRBJ1-2; no firm D call. The V end was cut by 0 bases, the J end by 5 bases, with 10 bases between. Germline V gives CDR1 GTSNPN, CDR2 SVGIG (reference sequence). This CDR3 spans 13 amino acids. The CDR3 protein is CAWSVPGGYGYTF. CDR3 nucleotides: TGTGCCTGGAGTGTACCAGGAGGTTATGGCTACACCTTC.

This clone was recorded only once. The chain couples TRBV11-3 to TRBJ2-1, with a possible D match to TRBD2 (5 bases). Germline lookup yields CDR1 SGHNT and CDR2 YENEEA. Trimming removed 4 bases from V and 1 base from J, with 14 bases in between. This CDR3 contains 16 residues. DNA for the CDR3: TGTGCCAGCAGCTCGGTCGTAGGGAGTTCCTACAATGAGCAGTTCTTC. It encodes CASSSVVGSSYNEQFF.

This clone has only a few counts. V usage is TRBV9 and J usage is TRBJ1-2; 8 bases line up with TRBD1. Germline V gene lookup returns CDR1 SGDLS and CDR2 YYNGEE. V shed 0 bases, J shed 6 bases, and the junction held 1 base outside the gene matches. The CDR3 spans 13 residues. The DNA of the CDR3 is TGTGCCAGCAGCGTAGAACAGGGGGATGGCTACACCTTC. Translated, it gives CASSVEQGDGYTF. The complete variable domain, with remaining parts taken from reference TRBV9 and TRBJ1-2, reads DSGVTQTPKHLITATGQRVTLRCSPRSGDLSVYWYQQSLDQGLQFLIQYYNGEERAKGNILERFSAQQFPDLHSELNLSSLELGDSALYFCASSVEQGDGYTFGSGTRLTVV.

V is TRBV4-1 and J is TRBJ2-1, with D perhaps matching TRBD1 (6 bases). Per the germline V gene, CDR1 is MGHRA and CDR2 is YSYEKL. The CDR3 consists of 12 residues. V was shortened by 4 bases and J by 11 bases, with 12 bases between the two germline ends. CDR3 DNA sequence: TGCGCCAGCAGCCCATTACAGGGAAAGCAGTTCTTC. Encoded protein: CASSPLQGKQFF.

V is TRBV6-5 and J is TRBJ2-7; 7 nucleotides agree with TRBD1. V was pared by 7 bases and J by 0 bases, with 3 bases of the junction left unmatched. The CDR3 is made up of 13 amino acids. Germline CDR1 is MNHEY and CDR2 is SVGAGI. The DNA for the CDR3 is TGTGCCAGCACGGGACAGAACTCCTACGAGCAGTACTTC. Translation gives CASTGQNSYEQYF.

CDR3 sequence reads: CASSVAPGGQETQYF. In DNA, the CDR3 is TGTGCCAGCAGCGTAGCCCCAGGCGGTCAAGAGACCCAGTACTTC. The J gene is TRBJ2-5, the V gene TRBV9; no reliable D call. The CDR3 sequence is 15 residues long. Germline-derived CDR1 and CDR2 are SGDLS and YYNGEE. V gave up 0 bases and J gave up 2 bases, with 11 bases separating them.

Notes on this clone: Other DNA sequences in the sample encode the same CDR3. The rearrangement joins TRBV28 to TRBJ1-5, with TRBD1 matching over 8 bases. V lost 5 bases to trimming and J lost 4 bases; unmatched junction nucleotides: 4. This CDR3 is built from 14 residues. Germline lookup yields CDR1 MDHEN and CDR2 SYDVKM. The CDR3 DNA reads as TGTGCCAGCAGTCTAAGACAGGGGAATCAGCCCCAGCATTTT. Amino acids: CASSLRQGNQPQHF. Full variable domain (outside the CDR3, taken from reference TRBV28 and TRBJ1-5): DVKVTQSSRYLVKRTGEKVFLECVQDMDHENMFWYRQDPGLGLRLIYFSYDVKMKEKGDIPEGYSVSREKKERFSLILESASTNQTSMYLCASSLRQGNQPQHFGDGTRLSIL.

The chain couples TRBV6-5 to TRBJ2-7; D remains ambiguous. The V end lost 0 bases, the J end lost 4 bases, and 13 bases lay between the germline ends. The CDR3 totals 15 residues. CDR1 MNHEY and CDR2 SVGAGI come from the germline V gene. The CDR3 region has the DNA TGTGCCAGCAGTTACTCGATAACTGGAAGGTACGAGCAGTACTTC. This encodes CASSYSITGRYEQYF.

This chain joins TRBV5-1 and TRBJ2-7; TRBD2 aligns across 7 bases. From germline, CDR1 is SGHRS and CDR2 YFSETQ. J gave up 2 bases and V 0 bases, and 2 bases lay outside the gene matches. The CDR3 is 14 amino acids. CDR3 in DNA: TGCGCCAGCAGCTTGGAGCTAGCGGCCTACGAGCAGTACTTC. It codes for CASSLELAAYEQYF. Full variable domain (remainder filled in from reference TRBV5-1 and TRBJ2-7): KAGVTQTPRYLIKTRGQQVTLSCSPISGHRSVSWYQQTPGQGLQFLFEYFSETQRNKGNFPGRFSGRQFSNSRSEMNVSTLELGDSALYLCASSLELAAYEQYFGPGTRLTVT.